The 20 T cell receptor beta chains given below trace back to one sample, sequenced in a study of CD8 T cells in ankylosing spondylitis. MiXCR, applied by TCRdb to the 5' RACE reads, yields one record per CDR3 protein. The table records roughly 230,000 distinct CDR3 sequences, about 18% of them present only once. The sequencing input was blood, either unsorted or a sorted T cell fraction (not recorded which). The receptors derive from a male donor with ankylosing spondylitis or in good health (not recorded which).

The V call is TRBV19, the J call TRBJ1-2, with 11 bases identical to TRBD1. Germline V lookup: CDR1 LNHDA, CDR2 SQIVND (reference sequence). Trimming at V came to 7 bases and at J to 1 base, leaving 2 bases not matched to a gene. The CDR3 contains 14 residues. CDR3 residues: CASTGTGGNYGYTF. The CDR3, as DNA: TGTGCCAGTACCGGGACAGGGGGTAACTATGGCTACACCTTC.

There are a few counts of this clonotype. The chain is built from TRBV9 and TRBJ1-2, with D unclear. This CDR3 comprises 13 residues. Germline V lookup: CDR1 SGDLS, CDR2 YYNGEE. Trimming shortened V by 2 bases and J by 1 base, and 6 bases separated the two germline ends. The DNA for the CDR3 is TGTGCCAGCAGCGTTAGGGATAACTATGGCTACACCTTC. Translating it yields CASSVRDNYGYTF.

This clonotype was observed many times. This CDR3 reads CSASGDRGYEQYF. The CDR3 nucleotides are TGCAGTGCTAGTGGGGACAGGGGTTACGAGCAGTACTTC. The chain employs TRBV20-1 and TRBJ2-7; 10 bases agree with TRBD1. Unmatched junction bases numbered 3, after V lost 3 bases and J lost 4 bases. Germline CDR1 and CDR2: DFQATT and SNEGSKA (reference sequence). The CDR3 runs 13 residues.

This clonotype occurred a few times. The rearrangement joins TRBV4-3 to TRBJ2-7; 10 nucleotides align to TRBD1. V dropped 1 base and J dropped 3; count of bases not matched to a gene: 3. Germline V gives CDR1 LGHNA, CDR2 YSLEER. This CDR3 comprises 15 residues. CDR3 loop: CASSQVGQGIYEQYF. The CDR3 nucleotides read TGCGCCAGCAGCCAAGTGGGACAGGGGATCTACGAGCAGTACTTC.

The rearrangement links TRBV7-9 to TRBJ2-3; 8 positions match TRBD2. The germline V gene has CDR1 SEHNR and CDR2 FQNEAQ (reference sequence). V lost 3 bases, J lost 2 bases, and 10 bases stayed unmatched. CDR3 size: 17 residues. CDR3 in DNA: TGTGCCAGCAGCTTGGTGGCCAGCGGGAGTGTCACAGATACGCAGTATTTT. Protein product: CASSLVASGSVTDTQYF. The variable domain in full, with the rest retrieved from reference TRBV7-9 and TRBJ2-3, is DTGVSQNPRHKITKRGQNVTFRCDPISEHNRLYWYRQTLGQGPEFLTYFQNEAQLEKSRLLSDRFSAERPKGSFSTLEIQRTEQGDSAMYLCASSLVASGSVTDTQYFGPGTRLTVL.

This chain uses TRBV29-1 with TRBJ2-3, with D maybe TRBD2 (5 bases). The CDR3 runs to 13 residues. Germline V gives CDR1 SQVTM, CDR2 ANQGSEA. Between the trimmed V and J ends, which lost 4 bases and 1 base, there was a span of 9 bases. CDR3 in DNA: TGCAGCGTTGTCCTAGCAGGCACAGATACGCAGTATTTT. Protein product: CSVVLAGTDTQYF.

This rearrangement joins TRBV27 to TRBJ1-1; D is undetermined. V shed 6 bases and J shed 7 bases, with 12 bases lying between them. Germline V gene data show CDR1 as MNHEY and CDR2 as SMNVEV (reference sequence). This CDR3 contains 12 residues. CDR3 bases: TGTGCCAGCAGGGGCACCGGGATTGAAGCTTTCTTT. This codes for CASRGTGIEAFF.

This rearrangement joins TRBV5-1 to TRBJ2-7; TRBD2 agrees at 7 bases. The CDR3 has 16 amino acids. V lost 2 bases and J lost 0; bases outside the gene matches: 8. Germline V gene data show CDR1 as SGHRS and CDR2 as YFSETQ. The CDR3 loop reads CASSFTAAGASYEQYF. The CDR3 DNA follows: TGCGCCAGCAGCTTCACAGCCGCGGGAGCCTCCTACGAGCAGTACTTC.

The sample holds many counts of this clonotype. V and J are TRBV28 and TRBJ1-2; no clear D gene. This CDR3 region has 11 residues. The germline CDR1 and CDR2 sequences are MDHEN and SYDVKM. V lost 4 bases, J lost 8 bases, and 8 bases lay in between. CDR3 region: CASSSPSGYTF. CDR3 in DNA: TGTGCCAGCAGTTCACCGAGCGGCTACACCTTC.

Only a few counts were recorded for this clonotype. The V and J genes are TRBV29-1 and TRBJ2-6; unclear D gene. Germline-derived CDR1 and CDR2 are SQVTM and ANQGSEA. V lost 7 bases to trimming and J lost 0 bases, with 16 bases between them. There are 16 residues in the CDR3. The CDR3 here is CSAPGRDRSGANVLTF. As DNA, the CDR3 is TGCAGCGCACCGGGCCGAGACCGCTCTGGGGCCAACGTCCTGACTTTC.

A few counts support this clonotype. V gene TRBV4-1 combines with J gene TRBJ2-2; TRBD2 matches 10 bases. Per germline, CDR1 MGHRA and CDR2 YSYEKL. The CDR3 runs 17 residues. The V and J ends lost 1 base and 5 bases, in that order; junction bases with no gene match: 7. CDR3 sequence (DNA): TGCGCCAGCAGCCAAGTCCTAGCGGGAGTGGGGACCGGGGAGCTGTTTTTT. Amino acids: CASSQVLAGVGTGELFF.

This clonotype was found a few times. V gene TRBV29-1 combines with J gene TRBJ2-2; 10 positions match TRBD1. Germline CDR1 is SQVTM and CDR2 is ANQGSEA. Trimming cost V 6 bases and J 1 base; bases outside gene matches: 5. The CDR3 contains 15 residues. CDR3 residues: CSVDRGGRNTGELFF. CDR3 nucleotides: TGCAGCGTGGACAGGGGGGGTCGGAACACCGGGGAGCTGTTTTTT.

The rearrangement links TRBV4-3 to TRBJ2-1, with D perhaps given as TRBD1 or TRBD2 (6 bases each). Trimming removed 0 bases at V and 9 bases at J, with 12 bases between. This CDR3 has 14 amino acids. Germline V gives CDR1 LGHNA, CDR2 YSLEER. CDR3 loop: CASSQDLGGTEQFF. Here the CDR3 DNA reads TGCGCCAGCAGCCAAGATCTGGGGGGCACTGAGCAGTTCTTC.

This chain links TRBV14 with TRBJ1-1; D is ambiguous. Looked up from germline, CDR1 is SGHDN and CDR2 is FVKESK. V was clipped by 1 base and J by 5 bases, with 5 bases between them. The CDR3 runs to 12 residues. The CDR3 loop is CASSQVGTEAFF. CDR3 DNA sequence: TGTGCCAGCAGCCAAGTTGGGACTGAAGCTTTCTTT.

The chain recombines TRBV19 with TRBJ1-5, with 8 bases identical to TRBD1. The CDR3 totals 18 residues. V lost 3 bases and J lost 0; bases outside the gene matches: 10. Germline V lookup: CDR1 LNHDA, CDR2 SQIVND (reference sequence). CDR3 sequence: CASSIGQGRYNSNQPQHF. The CDR3 DNA sequence: TGTGCCAGTAGTATCGGACAGGGCCGCTATAATAGCAATCAGCCCCAGCATTTT.

There are many counts of this clonotype. V usage is TRBV5-1 and J usage is TRBJ2-1; TRBD2 is a possible D gene (5 bases). The CDR3 is made up of 14 amino acids. Germline V lookup: CDR1 SGHRS, CDR2 YFSETQ. V was trimmed by 2 bases and J by 3 bases, leaving 9 bases between them. CDR3 coding DNA: TGCGCCAGCAGCTTATATAGCGACTACAATGAGCAGTTCTTC. This sequence encodes CASSLYSDYNEQFF.

This clonotype has a handful of counts. The chain is built from TRBV4-3 and TRBJ2-2; 8 bases align to TRBD1. After removal of 1 base from V and 5 bases from J, the junction contained 3 bases not matched to a gene. The CDR3 is 15 amino acids. Germline V gene data show CDR1 as LGHNA and CDR2 as YSLEER. For the CDR3, the DNA is TGCGCCAGCAGCCAAGGGACAGGGCGAACCGGGGAGCTGTTTTTT. Amino acids: CASSQGTGRTGELFF.

This clonotype was seen repeatedly, ten times or more. The chain combines TRBV9 with TRBJ2-7; possible D gene TRBD2, 5 bases. The CDR3 is 13 amino acids. Germline V gene lookup returns CDR1 SGDLS and CDR2 YYNGEE. The V end was cut by 1 base, the J end by 7 bases, with 12 bases between. CDR3 region: CASSVLISGEQYF. CDR3 sequence (DNA): TGTGCCAGCAGCGTACTTATATCGGGGGAGCAGTACTTC.

This clonotype was seen at least ten times. The chain combines TRBV7-3 with TRBJ2-1; TRBD2 matches at 10 bases. Trimming took 0 bases from V and 7 from J; bases not matched to a gene: 6. The CDR3 extends over 16 amino acids. CDR1 is SGHTA, CDR2 FQGTGA, per germline. The CDR3 DNA follows: TGTGCCAGCAGCTTAACCCCCCTAGCGGGAGTTAATGAGCAGTTCTTC. Amino acids: CASSLTPLAGVNEQFF.

The chain couples TRBV21-1 to TRBJ2-2. TRBV21-1 is a pseudogene segment. The CDR3 contains 13 residues. For the CDR3, the DNA is TGTGCCAGCAGCAAAACGAACACCGGGGAGCTGTTTTTT. As protein: CASSKTNTGELFF.